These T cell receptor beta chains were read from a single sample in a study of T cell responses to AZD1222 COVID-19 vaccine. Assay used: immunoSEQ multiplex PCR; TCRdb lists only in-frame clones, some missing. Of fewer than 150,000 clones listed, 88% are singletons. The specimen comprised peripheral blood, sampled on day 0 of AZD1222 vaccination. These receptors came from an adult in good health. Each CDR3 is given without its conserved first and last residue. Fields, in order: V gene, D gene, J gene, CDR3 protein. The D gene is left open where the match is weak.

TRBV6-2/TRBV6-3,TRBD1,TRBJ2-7,ASSNTPGQGLSYEQY
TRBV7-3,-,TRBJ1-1,ASSLAGRATTEAF
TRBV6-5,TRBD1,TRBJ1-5,ASSADRVRSQPQH
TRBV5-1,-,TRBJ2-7,ASSPKEGLRTRLGYEQY
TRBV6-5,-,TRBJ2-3,ASSYAITDTQY
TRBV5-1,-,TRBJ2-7,ASSLDQYEQY
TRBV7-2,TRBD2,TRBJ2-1,ASSGGTSRNNEQF
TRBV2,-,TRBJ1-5,ASSIRREQPQH
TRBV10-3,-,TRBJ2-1,AISEPRTVRAYNEQF
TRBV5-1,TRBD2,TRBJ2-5,ASSGGGPQETQY
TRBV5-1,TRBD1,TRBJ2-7,ASSFTSGQAYEQY
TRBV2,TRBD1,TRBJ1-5,ASSEETGVSNQPQH
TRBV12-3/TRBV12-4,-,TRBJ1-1,ASGRGLTEAF
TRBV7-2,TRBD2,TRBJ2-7,ASSPSGGSSYEQY
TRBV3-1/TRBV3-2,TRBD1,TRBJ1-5,ASSQDRGPSSNQPQH
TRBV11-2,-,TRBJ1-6,ASSFQGRGNSPLH
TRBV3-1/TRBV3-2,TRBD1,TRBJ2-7,ASSQDLGTDEQY